The 30 T cell receptor beta chains below all came from one sample that was sequenced in a study of early T cells in non-severe SARS-CoV-2 infection. TCRdb processed the 5' RACE reads anew with MiXCR; each CDR3 protein has one entry. The sample comprises around 60,000 distinct CDR3 sequences, approximately 10% of which are singletons, and roughly 3% rests with the top ten. The sample consisted of whole blood, taken at baseline. The source of these receptors is an adult who was a healthcare worker with PCR-confirmed SARS-CoV-2 infection or an uninfected control (not recorded which).

This clonotype was seen only a few times. This chain connects TRBV9 to TRBJ2-3; maybe TRBD2 (5 bases). Trimming took 0 bases from V and 2 from J, leaving 16 bases between them. CDR3 length: 17 residues. The germline gives CDR1 SGDLS, CDR2 YYNGEE. DNA of the CDR3: TGTGCCAGCAGCGTAGCTTGGACGGGATCTTCCACAGATACGCAGTATTTT. Encoded protein: CASSVAWTGSSTDTQYF.

V gene TRBV19 combines with J gene TRBJ2-5; possible D gene TRBD1, 6 bases. The germline V gene has CDR1 LNHDA and CDR2 SQIVND (reference sequence). The ends were cut back, 4 bases at V and 5 bases at J, with 11 bases in the middle. The CDR3 is 13 residues long. The CDR3 protein is CASSKQGHETQYF. Written as DNA, the CDR3 is TGTGCCAGTAGTAAACAGGGCCACGAGACCCAGTACTTC.

The rearrangement links TRBV12-5 to TRBJ2-1, with TRBD1 identical over 8 bases. This CDR3 comprises 17 residues. Germline V gene sequence: CDR1 LGHNT, CDR2 FRNRAP. V shed 2 bases, J shed 6 bases, and the junction held 12 bases outside the gene matches. In nucleotides, the CDR3 is TGTGCTAGTGGTTTGCTAGGAGGGACAGGTCCATCCAATGAGCAGTTCTTC. This encodes CASGLLGGTGPSNEQFF.

This clonotype was counted at least ten times. The genes are TRBV6-1 and TRBJ1-1; D is uncertain. CDR1 and CDR2 (germline): MNHNS, SASEGT. V lost 8 bases and J 2 bases, leaving 3 bases between the germline ends. The CDR3 spans 10 residues. Here the CDR3 DNA reads TGTGCCAGCCCTAACACTGAAGCTTTCTTT. Its protein product is CASPNTEAFF.

This clonotype was found a few times. CDR3 protein: CASSLYSRGDEQYF. CDR3 sequence (DNA): TGTGCCAGCAGCTTATACAGTCGGGGGGACGAGCAGTACTTC. The rearrangement links TRBV7-6 to TRBJ2-7, with 7 bases that match TRBD2. Per germline, CDR1 SGHVS and CDR2 FNYEAQ. Trimming removed 2 bases from V and 5 bases from J; junction bases left unmatched: 6. This CDR3 has 14 residues.

In this sample, this clonotype turned up a few times. The chain employs TRBV30 and TRBJ1-2; a weak D match, TRBD1 (5 bases). The CDR3 length is 15 residues. Per germline, CDR1 GTSNPN and CDR2 SVGIG (reference sequence). The V and J ends lost 0 bases and 1 base respectively, with 12 bases between them. CDR3 sequence: CAWSVGAPGNYGYTF. CDR3 DNA: TGTGCCTGGAGTGTAGGGGCACCGGGTAACTATGGCTACACCTTC.

This clonotype has a count of ten or more. This chain joins TRBV12-3 or TRBV12-4 and TRBJ1-1; D possibly corresponds to TRBD1 (5 bases). The CDR3 runs to 13 residues. Trimming stripped 3 bases from V and 3 bases from J, with 8 bases between. CDR3 region: CASSLKGDTEAFF. DNA of the CDR3: TGTGCCAGCAGTTTGAAAGGGGACACTGAAGCTTTCTTT.

The V and J genes are TRBV10-3 and TRBJ2-5; no firm D call. Germline V CDR1 and CDR2: ENHRY, SYGVKD. Between the trimmed V and J ends, which lost 0 bases and 1 base, there was a span of 0 bases. This CDR3 is built from 12 residues. The CDR3 is CAISESQETQYF. The CDR3 DNA sequence: TGTGCCATCAGTGAGTCCCAAGAGACCCAGTACTTC.

The chain is built from TRBV20-1 and TRBJ1-1; no clear D. Germline values: CDR1 DFQATT, CDR2 SNEGSKA (reference sequence). Deletions cut 5 bases from V and 4 bases from J, with 11 bases between. This CDR3 contains 12 residues. This CDR3 reads CSALVGSTEAFF. CDR3 in DNA: TGCAGTGCTCTGGTGGGCAGCACTGAAGCTTTCTTT.

The table lists this clonotype with a few counts. The CDR3 DNA reads as TGTGCCAGCAGTTTCGATCGGAACTATGGCTACACCTTC. Its translation: CASSFDRNYGYTF. J is TRBJ1-2 and V is TRBV27, with D unclear. This CDR3 comprises 13 residues. V gave up 3 bases and J gave up 2 bases, with 7 bases separating them. Germline-derived CDR1 and CDR2 are MNHEY and SMNVEV (reference sequence).

This clonotype was observed many times. The V and J genes are TRBV2 and TRBJ2-5; D is uncertain. V was trimmed by 2 bases and J by 5 bases, leaving 6 bases between them. The germline V gene has CDR1 SNHLY and CDR2 FYNNEI. The CDR3 has 12 residues. The CDR3 reads CASSESGETQYF. The CDR3 DNA reads TGTGCCAGCAGTGAATCCGGGGAGACCCAGTACTTC. Full variable domain (outside the CDR3, taken from reference TRBV2 and TRBJ2-5): EPEVTQTPSHQVTQMGQEVILRCVPISNHLYFYWYRQILGQKVEFLVSFYNNEISEKSEIFDDQFSVERPDGSNFTLKIRSTKLEDSAMYFCASSESGETQYFGPGTRLLVL.

The chain is built from TRBV4-2 and TRBJ2-3; D ambiguous. This CDR3 has 14 amino acids. V dropped 1 base and J dropped 2 bases, with 7 bases sitting between them. The V gene's germline CDR1 is LGHNA and CDR2 YNFKEQ. The CDR3 sequence is CASSQATLTDTQYF. CDR3 sequence (DNA): TGTGCCAGCAGCCAAGCTACCCTCACAGATACGCAGTATTTT.

The CDR3 loop is CASSRTFTAYEQYF. The CDR3 bases are TGTGCCAGTAGTCGGACTTTTACGGCCTACGAGCAGTACTTC. The chain combines TRBV19 with TRBJ2-7; TRBD2 is a possible D gene (5 bases). Looked up from germline, CDR1 is LNHDA and CDR2 is SQIVND (reference sequence). This CDR3 spans 14 amino acids. The ends were cut back, 5 bases at V and 2 bases at J, with 13 bases in the middle.

This clonotype has a handful of counts. The V gene is TRBV20-1, the J gene TRBJ2-5, with D perhaps matching TRBD1 or TRBD2 (7 bases each). CDR1 and CDR2 (germline): DFQATT, SNEGSKA (reference sequence). The CDR3 contains 14 residues. V lost 2 bases to trimming and J lost 9 bases, with 19 bases between them. The CDR3 bases are TGCAGTGCTAGATTTCAGGGGGGGTCCGAGGCCCAGTACTTC. Residues: CSARFQGGSEAQYF.

The V gene is TRBV9, the J gene TRBJ2-3; D gene unclear. V was trimmed by 4 bases and J by 0 bases, leaving 9 bases between them. The CDR3 covers 14 residues. CDR1 is SGDLS, CDR2 YYNGEE, per germline. CDR3 DNA: TGTGCCAGCAGCCCCTTCGACAGCACAGATACGCAGTATTTT. Amino acid sequence: CASSPFDSTDTQYF.

The chain uses TRBV20-1 and TRBJ2-4; the D is unclear. Germline values: CDR1 DFQATT, CDR2 SNEGSKA (reference sequence). V gave up 6 bases and J gave up 6 bases, with 18 bases separating them. The CDR3 spans 14 residues. CDR3 region: CSAIRAAAANIQYF. The CDR3 DNA sequence: TGCAGTGCCATCCGGGCGGCAGCCGCAAACATTCAGTACTTC.

The chain employs TRBV12-3 or TRBV12-4 and TRBJ1-3, with 7 nucleotides matching TRBD1. The trim removed 2 bases at V and 13 bases at J, leaving 5 bases unmatched. This CDR3 is built from 12 residues. In nucleotides, the CDR3 is TGTGCCAGCAGTTTATGGGGCAGGGGGATATATTTT. Protein sequence: CASSLWGRGIYF.

This chain joins TRBV7-6 and TRBJ2-1; the D is unclear. In germline, CDR1 is SGHVS, CDR2 FNYEAQ. The CDR3 length is 13 residues. V shed 5 bases and J shed 10 bases, with 15 bases lying between them. The CDR3 DNA reads TGTGCCAGCAGCCCGTCCAACAACCCCGAGCAGTTCTTC. Translation gives CASSPSNNPEQFF.

This clonotype was counted a few times. CDR3 nucleotide sequence: TGCGCCAGCTCCAATCCCCAGGGAAGCAATCAGCCCCAGCATTTT. Translated, it gives CASSNPQGSNQPQHF. The chain combines TRBV5-1 with TRBJ1-5; possible D gene TRBD1, 5 bases. This CDR3 has 15 amino acids. V dropped 7 bases and J dropped 1 base, with 15 bases sitting between them. The germline V gene has CDR1 SGHRS and CDR2 YFSETQ.

In this sample, this clonotype turned up a few times. This chain connects TRBV7-8 to TRBJ2-2; 7 bases align to TRBD1. This CDR3 is built from 15 residues. Germline V gives CDR1 SGHVS, CDR2 FQNEAQ. The J segment lost 5 bases and the V segment lost 1 base, leaving 4 bases of the junction unmatched. The CDR3, as DNA: TGTGCCAGCAGCTTAGTAGGGGGCCAGACCGGGGAGCTGTTTTTT. Its protein is CASSLVGGQTGELFF.

This clonotype was found many times. V gene TRBV9 combines with J gene TRBJ2-7, with D uncertain. CDR1 and CDR2 from the germline V gene are SGDLS and YYNGEE. This CDR3 is 12 amino acids long. Trimming pared 0 bases from V and 6 bases from J, leaving 7 bases between. CDR3 coding DNA: TGTGCCAGCAGCGTAGCGCCCGGCGAGCAGTACTTC. It is translated as CASSVAPGEQYF. Combining the CDR3 with reference TRBV9 and TRBJ2-7 gives the whole variable domain DSGVTQTPKHLITATGQRVTLRCSPRSGDLSVYWYQQSLDQGLQFLIQYYNGEERAKGNILERFSAQQFPDLHSELNLSSLELGDSALYFCASSVAPGEQYFGPGTRLTVT.

This clonotype appeared a few times. A much larger clone sits a single nucleotide away, making a read error possible. V gene TRBV5-4 combines with J gene TRBJ2-3, with unresolved D. Germline V gene data show CDR1 as SGHNT and CDR2 as YYREEE (reference sequence). CDR3 length: 13 amino acids. Deletions cut 0 bases from V and 1 base from J, with 3 bases between. The DNA for the CDR3 is TGTGCCAGCAGCTTGGAGGGCACAGATACGCAGTATTTT. As protein: CASSLEGTDTQYF.

The genes are TRBV6-5 and TRBJ2-1; 10 bases fit TRBD2. The CDR3 covers 18 residues. Trimming removed 8 bases from V and 5 bases from J; junction bases left unmatched: 18. Germline CDR1 is MNHEY and CDR2 is SVGAGI. CDR3 loop: CASGPSAPRTSGNNEQFF. CDR3 sequence (DNA): TGTGCCAGCGGGCCTTCAGCCCCCAGGACTAGCGGCAACAATGAGCAGTTCTTC.

This clonotype came up a few times. The rearrangement joins TRBV4-3 to TRBJ2-3; the D gene is possibly TRBD2 (5 bases). V was pared by 0 bases and J by 6 bases, with 16 bases between. This CDR3 region has 16 residues. From germline, CDR1 is LGHNA and CDR2 YSLEER. The CDR3 bases are TGCGCCAGCAGCCAAGAGGGTATACCGGGGAGCGATACGCAGTATTTT. This sequence encodes CASSQEGIPGSDTQYF.

In this sample, this clonotype turned up many times. Mismatch with germline at one junction end may stem from a read error. The rearrangement uses TRBV7-9 and TRBJ2-1, with no clear D. From germline, CDR1 is SEHNR and CDR2 FQNEAQ (reference sequence). The CDR3 is 13 amino acids. The CDR3, as DNA: TGTGCCAGCAGCTCGGAAATTTACAGTGAGCAGTTCTTC. This encodes CASSSEIYSEQFF.

The chain links TRBV6-2 or TRBV6-3 to TRBJ2-7; 9 bases map to TRBD2. CDR1 and CDR2 from the germline V gene are MNHEY and SVGEGT. There are 15 residues in the CDR3. Trimming removed 6 bases from V and 4 bases from J; junction bases left unmatched: 10. The CDR3, as DNA: TGTGCCAGCAGCCCCTCAGCGGGGGGCATGTACGAGCAGTACTTC. Its translation: CASSPSAGGMYEQYF.

The V gene is TRBV6-2 or TRBV6-3, the J gene TRBJ2-1; 7 nucleotides line up with TRBD2. The length of the CDR3 is 14 residues. Unmatched junction bases numbered 7, after V lost 7 bases and J lost 4 bases. CDR1 MNHEY and CDR2 SVGEGT come from the germline V gene. The CDR3 nucleotides are TGTGCCAGCACACTAGCGACTTCATACAATGAGCAGTTCTTC. Translated: CASTLATSYNEQFF.

A few counts support this clonotype. The chain recombines TRBV6-1 with TRBJ2-7; no definite D call. The CDR3 length is 10 residues. The germline CDR1 and CDR2 sequences are MNHNS and SASEGT. Trimming stripped 10 bases from V and 4 bases from J, with 8 bases between. CDR3 in amino acids: CATNSYEQYF. DNA of the CDR3: TGTGCCACTAACTCGTACGAGCAGTACTTC.

This clonotype was seen ten or more times. J is TRBJ1-2 and V is TRBV20-1, with 8 bases matching TRBD1. Germline assignment: CDR1 DFQATT and CDR2 SNEGSKA (reference sequence). With V trimmed by 6 bases and J by 8 bases, 8 bases remained unmatched. The CDR3 length is 12 residues. The DNA of the CDR3 is TGCAGTGCCTTCCGGACAGGGTACGGCTACACCTTC. As protein: CSAFRTGYGYTF.

The rearrangement joins TRBV6-5 to TRBJ1-2; unclear D gene. The CDR3 runs 14 residues. In germline, CDR1 is MNHEY, CDR2 SVGAGI. Trimming cost V 1 base and J 3 bases, with 9 bases left between them. This CDR3 reads CASSYYPADYGYTF. DNA for the CDR3: TGTGCCAGCAGTTACTATCCGGCGGACTATGGCTACACCTTC.